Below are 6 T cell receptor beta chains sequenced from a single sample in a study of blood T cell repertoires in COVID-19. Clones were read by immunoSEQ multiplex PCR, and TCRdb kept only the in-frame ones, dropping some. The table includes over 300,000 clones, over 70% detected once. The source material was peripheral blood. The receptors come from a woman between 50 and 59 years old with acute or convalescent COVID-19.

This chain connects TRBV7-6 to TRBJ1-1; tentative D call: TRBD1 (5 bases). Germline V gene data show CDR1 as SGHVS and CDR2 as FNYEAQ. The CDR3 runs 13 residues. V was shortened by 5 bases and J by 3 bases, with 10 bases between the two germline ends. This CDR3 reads CASSPRVYTEAFF. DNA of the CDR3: TGTGCCAGCAGCCCCAGGGTGTACACTGAAGCTTTCTTT.

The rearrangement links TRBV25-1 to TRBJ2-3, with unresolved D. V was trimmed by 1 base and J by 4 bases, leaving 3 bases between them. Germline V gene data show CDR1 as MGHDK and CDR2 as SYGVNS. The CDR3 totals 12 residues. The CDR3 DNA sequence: TGTGCCAGCAGTGAATTCGCAGATACGCAGTATTTT. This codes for CASSEFADTQYF.

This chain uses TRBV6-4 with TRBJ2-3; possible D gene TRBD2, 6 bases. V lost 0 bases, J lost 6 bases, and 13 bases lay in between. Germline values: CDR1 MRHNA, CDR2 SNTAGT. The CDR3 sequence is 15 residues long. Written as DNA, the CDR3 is TGTGCCAGCAGTGACTCGAACCAGGCGGGGGATACGCAGTATTTT. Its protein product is CASSDSNQAGDTQYF.

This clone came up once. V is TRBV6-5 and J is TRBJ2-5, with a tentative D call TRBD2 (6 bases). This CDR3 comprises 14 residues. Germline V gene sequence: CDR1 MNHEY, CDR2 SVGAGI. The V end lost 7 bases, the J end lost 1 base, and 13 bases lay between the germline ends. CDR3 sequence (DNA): TGTGCCAGCACCGACCCGGGGGTCCAAGAGACCCAGTACTTC. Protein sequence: CASTDPGVQETQYF.

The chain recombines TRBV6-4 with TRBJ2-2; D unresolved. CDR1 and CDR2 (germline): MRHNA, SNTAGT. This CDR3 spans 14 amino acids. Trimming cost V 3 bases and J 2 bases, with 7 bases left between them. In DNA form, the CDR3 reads TGTGCCAGCAGTGAACTTCTCAACACCGGGGAGCTGTTTTTT. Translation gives CASSELLNTGELFF.

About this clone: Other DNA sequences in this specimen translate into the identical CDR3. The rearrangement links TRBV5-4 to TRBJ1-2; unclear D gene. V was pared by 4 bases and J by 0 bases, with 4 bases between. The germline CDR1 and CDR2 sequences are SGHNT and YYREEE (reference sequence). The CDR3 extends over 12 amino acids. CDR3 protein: CASSPSNYGYTF. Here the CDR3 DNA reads TGTGCCAGCAGCCCTTCTAACTATGGCTACACCTTC.